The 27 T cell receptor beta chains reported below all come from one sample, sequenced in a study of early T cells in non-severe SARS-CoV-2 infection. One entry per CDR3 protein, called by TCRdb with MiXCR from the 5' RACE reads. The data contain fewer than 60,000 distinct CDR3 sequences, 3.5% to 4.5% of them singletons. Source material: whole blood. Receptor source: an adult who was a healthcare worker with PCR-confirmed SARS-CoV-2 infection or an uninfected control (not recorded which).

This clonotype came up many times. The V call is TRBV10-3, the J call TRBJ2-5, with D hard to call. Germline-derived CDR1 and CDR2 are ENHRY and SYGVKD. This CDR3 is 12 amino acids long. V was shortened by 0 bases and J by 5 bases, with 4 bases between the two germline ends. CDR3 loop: CAISESRETQYF. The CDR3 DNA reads TGTGCCATCAGTGAGTCCCGGGAGACCCAGTACTTC.

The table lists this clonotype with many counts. This CDR3 is CASSRGAGTDTQYF. DNA for the CDR3: TGTGCCAGTTCTAGGGGCGCGGGGACAGATACGCAGTATTTT. The chain is built from TRBV12-3 or TRBV12-4 and TRBJ2-3; TRBD2 is a possible D gene (6 bases). There are 14 residues in the CDR3. Trimming took 9 bases from V and 3 from J, leaving 16 bases between them.

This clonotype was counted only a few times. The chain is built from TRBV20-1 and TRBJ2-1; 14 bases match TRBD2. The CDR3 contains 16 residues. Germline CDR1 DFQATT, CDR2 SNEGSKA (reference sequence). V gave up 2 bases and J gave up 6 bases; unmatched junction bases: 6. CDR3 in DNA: TGCAGTGCTAGAACGGGACTAGCGGGAGTGGGCAATGAGCAGTTCTTC. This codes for CSARTGLAGVGNEQFF.

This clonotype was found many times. For the CDR3, the DNA is TGCAGTGCTTCCCAGGGGGCGGGTGAAAAACTGTTTTTT. Translation: CSASQGAGEKLFF. The V call is TRBV20-1, the J call TRBJ1-4, with TRBD1 matching 8 bases. CDR1 is DFQATT and CDR2 is SNEGSKA in the germline V gene (reference sequence). V lost 5 bases, J lost 7 bases, and 6 bases stayed unmatched. This CDR3 has 13 residues.

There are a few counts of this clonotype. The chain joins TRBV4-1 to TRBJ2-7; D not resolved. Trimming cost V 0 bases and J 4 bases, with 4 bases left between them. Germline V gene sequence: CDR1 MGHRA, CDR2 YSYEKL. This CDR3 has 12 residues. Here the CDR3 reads CASSQEGYEQYF. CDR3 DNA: TGCGCCAGCAGCCAAGAGGGGTACGAGCAGTACTTC.

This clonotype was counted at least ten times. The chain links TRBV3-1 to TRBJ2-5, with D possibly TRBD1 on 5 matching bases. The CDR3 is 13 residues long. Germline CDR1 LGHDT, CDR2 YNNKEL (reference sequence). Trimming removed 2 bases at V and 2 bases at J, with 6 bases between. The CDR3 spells CASSQRQQETQYF. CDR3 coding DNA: TGTGCCAGCAGCCAAAGACAGCAAGAGACCCAGTACTTC.

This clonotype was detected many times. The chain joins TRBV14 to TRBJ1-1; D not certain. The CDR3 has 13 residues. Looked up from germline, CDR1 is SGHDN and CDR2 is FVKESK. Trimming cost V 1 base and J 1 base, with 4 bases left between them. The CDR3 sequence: CASSQGQNTEAFF. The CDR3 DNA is TGTGCCAGCAGCCAAGGCCAGAACACTGAAGCTTTCTTT.

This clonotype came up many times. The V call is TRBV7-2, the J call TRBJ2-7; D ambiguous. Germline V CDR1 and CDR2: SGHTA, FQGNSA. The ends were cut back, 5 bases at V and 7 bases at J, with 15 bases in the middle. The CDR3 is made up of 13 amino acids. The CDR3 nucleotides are TGTGCCAGCAGCCCCCCCGTTATTTTGGAGCAGTACTTC. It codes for CASSPPVILEQYF.

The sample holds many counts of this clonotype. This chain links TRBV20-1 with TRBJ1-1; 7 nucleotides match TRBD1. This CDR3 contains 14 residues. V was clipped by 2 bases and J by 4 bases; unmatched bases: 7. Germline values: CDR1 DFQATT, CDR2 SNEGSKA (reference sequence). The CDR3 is CSARLQQGFTEAFF. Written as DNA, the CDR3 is TGCAGTGCTAGACTCCAACAGGGGTTCACTGAAGCTTTCTTT.

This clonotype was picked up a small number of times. The CDR3 DNA reads TGCAGCGTTGAATCCCCCGGGACAGCGACCTACGAGCAGTACTTC. It yields the protein CSVESPGTATYEQYF. The V call is TRBV29-1, the J call TRBJ2-7; 7 bases line up with TRBD1. Per the germline V gene, CDR1 is SQVTM and CDR2 is ANQGSEA. Trimming took 2 bases from V and 2 from J; bases not matched to a gene: 9. The CDR3 totals 15 residues.

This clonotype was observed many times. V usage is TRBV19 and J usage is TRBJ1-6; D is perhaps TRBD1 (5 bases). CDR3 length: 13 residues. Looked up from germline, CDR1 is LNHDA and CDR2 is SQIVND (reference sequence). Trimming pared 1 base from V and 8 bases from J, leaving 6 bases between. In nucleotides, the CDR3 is TGTGCCAGTAGTATAGGGGGGGATTCACCCCTCCACTTT. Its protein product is CASSIGGDSPLHF. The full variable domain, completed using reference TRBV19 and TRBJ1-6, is DGGITQSPKYLFRKEGQNVTLSCEQNLNHDAMYWYRQDPGQGLRLIYYSQIVNDFQKGDIAEGYSVSREKKESFPLTVTSAQKNPTAFYLCASSIGGDSPLHFGNGTRLTVT.

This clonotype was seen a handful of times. The DNA for the CDR3 is TGCAGCGCTGGAGGACAGGGCGGCACCGGGGAGCTGTTTTTT. Protein product: CSAGGQGGTGELFF. V and J are TRBV29-1 and TRBJ2-2; 8 bases align to TRBD1. The CDR3 is 14 residues long. Germline V gives CDR1 SQVTM, CDR2 ANQGSEA. Trimming at V came to 7 bases and at J to 4 bases, leaving 8 bases not matched to a gene.

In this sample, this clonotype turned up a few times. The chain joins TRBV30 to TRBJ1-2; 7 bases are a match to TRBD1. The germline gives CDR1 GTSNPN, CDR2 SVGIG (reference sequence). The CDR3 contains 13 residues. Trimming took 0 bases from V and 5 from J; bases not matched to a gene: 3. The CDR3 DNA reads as TGTGCCTGGAGTGTTACAGGGGTGTATGGCTACACCTTC. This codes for CAWSVTGVYGYTF.

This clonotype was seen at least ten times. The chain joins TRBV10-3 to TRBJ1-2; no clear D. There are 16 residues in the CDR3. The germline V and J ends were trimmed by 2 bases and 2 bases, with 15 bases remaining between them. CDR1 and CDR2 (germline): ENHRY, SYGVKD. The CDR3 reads CAISEPRLLGNYGYTF. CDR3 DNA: TGTGCCATCAGTGAGCCCCGACTACTTGGAAACTATGGCTACACCTTC.

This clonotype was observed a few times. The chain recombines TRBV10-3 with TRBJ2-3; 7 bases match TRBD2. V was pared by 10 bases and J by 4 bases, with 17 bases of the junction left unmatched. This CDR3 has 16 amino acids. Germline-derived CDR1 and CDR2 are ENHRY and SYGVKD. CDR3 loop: CATRSGSGKEADTQYF. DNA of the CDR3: TGTGCCACCCGCTCGGGGAGCGGGAAAGAGGCAGATACGCAGTATTTT.

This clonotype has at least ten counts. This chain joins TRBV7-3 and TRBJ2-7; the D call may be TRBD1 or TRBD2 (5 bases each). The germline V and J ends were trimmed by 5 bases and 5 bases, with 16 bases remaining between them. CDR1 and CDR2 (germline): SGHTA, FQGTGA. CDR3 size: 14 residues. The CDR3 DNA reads TGTGCCAGCAGCCTCACGGGACCCCGGGACGAGCAGTACTTC. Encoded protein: CASSLTGPRDEQYF.

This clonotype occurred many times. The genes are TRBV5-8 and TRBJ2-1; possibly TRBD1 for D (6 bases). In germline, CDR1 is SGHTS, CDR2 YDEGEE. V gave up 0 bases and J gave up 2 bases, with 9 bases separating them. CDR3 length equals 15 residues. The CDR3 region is CASSLVGGPYNEQFF. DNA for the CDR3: TGTGCCAGCAGCTTGGTTGGGGGCCCCTACAATGAGCAGTTCTTC.

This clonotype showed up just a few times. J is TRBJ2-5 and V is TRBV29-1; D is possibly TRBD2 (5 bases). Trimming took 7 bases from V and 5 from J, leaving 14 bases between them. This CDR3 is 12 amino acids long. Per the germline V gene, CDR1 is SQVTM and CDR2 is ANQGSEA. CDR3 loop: CSAKTTLETQYF. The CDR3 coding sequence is TGCAGCGCCAAGACTACCCTGGAGACCCAGTACTTC.

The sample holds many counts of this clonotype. For the CDR3, the DNA is TGTGCCAGCAGCTTAGGAGCGGGGGACCAGCCCCAGCATTTT. This codes for CASSLGAGDQPQHF. V and J are TRBV7-9 and TRBJ1-5; a possible D gene is TRBD1 (5 bases). Trimming removed 1 base at V and 7 bases at J, with 11 bases between. CDR1 is SEHNR, CDR2 FQNEAQ, per germline (reference sequence). This CDR3 spans 14 amino acids.

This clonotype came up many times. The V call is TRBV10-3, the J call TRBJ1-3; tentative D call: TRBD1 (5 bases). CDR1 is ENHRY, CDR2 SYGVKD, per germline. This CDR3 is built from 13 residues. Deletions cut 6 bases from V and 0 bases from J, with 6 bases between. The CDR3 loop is CAIRGTSGNTIYF. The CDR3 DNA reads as TGTGCCATCAGGGGGACCTCTGGAAACACCATATATTTT.

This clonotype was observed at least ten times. CDR3 coding DNA: TGTGCCAGCAGCAGGGGACAGGGGTCCGGCACTGAAGCTTTCTTT. Translating gives CASSRGQGSGTEAFF. The V and J genes are TRBV5-4 and TRBJ1-1; 10 nucleotides align to TRBD1. V shed 4 bases and J 4 bases; nucleotides not matched to a gene: 7. The length of the CDR3 is 15 residues. The germline V gene encodes CDR1 SGHNT and CDR2 YYREEE (reference sequence).

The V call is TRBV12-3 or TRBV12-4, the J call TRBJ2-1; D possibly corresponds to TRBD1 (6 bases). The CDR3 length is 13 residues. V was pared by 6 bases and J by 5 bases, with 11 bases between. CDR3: CASRPGQNNEQFF. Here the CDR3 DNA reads TGTGCCAGCAGGCCTGGACAGAACAATGAGCAGTTCTTC.

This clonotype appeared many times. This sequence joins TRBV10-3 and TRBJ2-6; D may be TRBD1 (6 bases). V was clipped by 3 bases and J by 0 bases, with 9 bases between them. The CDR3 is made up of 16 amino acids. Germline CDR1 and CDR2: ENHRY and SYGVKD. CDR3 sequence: CAISDTGHSGANVLTF. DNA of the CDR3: TGTGCCATCAGTGATACAGGGCACTCTGGGGCCAACGTCCTGACTTTC.

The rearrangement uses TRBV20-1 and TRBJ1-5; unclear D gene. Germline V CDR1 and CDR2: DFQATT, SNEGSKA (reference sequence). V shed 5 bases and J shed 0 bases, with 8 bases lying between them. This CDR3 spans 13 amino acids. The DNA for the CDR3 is TGCAGTGCTCCCTCGATTAGCAATCAGCCCCAGCATTTT. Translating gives CSAPSISNQPQHF.

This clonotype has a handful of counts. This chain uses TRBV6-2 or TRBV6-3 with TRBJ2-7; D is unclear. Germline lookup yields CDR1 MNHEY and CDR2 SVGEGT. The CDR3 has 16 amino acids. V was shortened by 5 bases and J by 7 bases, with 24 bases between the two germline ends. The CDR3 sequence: CASSTPALSVRREQYF. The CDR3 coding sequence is TGTGCCAGCAGTACTCCCGCCCTGTCGGTACGTCGGGAGCAGTACTTC.

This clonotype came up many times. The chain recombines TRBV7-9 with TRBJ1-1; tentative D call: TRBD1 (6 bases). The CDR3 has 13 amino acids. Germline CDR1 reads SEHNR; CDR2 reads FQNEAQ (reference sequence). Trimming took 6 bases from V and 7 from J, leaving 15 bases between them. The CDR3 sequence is CASRDGRTDEAFF. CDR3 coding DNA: TGTGCCAGCAGGGACGGGAGGACAGATGAAGCTTTCTTT.

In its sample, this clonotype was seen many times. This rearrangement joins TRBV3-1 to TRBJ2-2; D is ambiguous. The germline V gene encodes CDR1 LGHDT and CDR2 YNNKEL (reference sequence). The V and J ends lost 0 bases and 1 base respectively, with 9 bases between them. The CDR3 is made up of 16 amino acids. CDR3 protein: CASSQESQRNTGELFF. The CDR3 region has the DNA TGTGCCAGCAGCCAAGAAAGTCAGAGGAACACCGGGGAGCTGTTTTTT. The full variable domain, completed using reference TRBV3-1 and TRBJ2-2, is DTAVSQTPKYLVTQMGNDKSIKCEQNLGHDTMYWYKQDSKKFLKIMFSYNNKELIINETVPNRFSPKSPDKAHLNLHINSLELGDSAVYFCASSQESQRNTGELFFGEGSRLTVL.